This paragraph reports one TCR beta chain. Using immunoSEQ multiplex PCR, the repertoire was profiled, and TCRdb retains in-frame clones only, with some absent. The sample carries roughly 74,000 clones, about four fifths recorded once. The data originate from a study of T cell clones after liver transplantation. For the study at large: Graft-donor-reactive sequences were compared with third-party-reactive TCRbeta sequences from pre-transplant mixed lymphocyte reactions. Subjects received no induction therapy and standard immunosuppression until randomization at 12-24 months post-transplant.

The germline V and J ends were trimmed by 6 bases and 8 bases, with 16 bases remaining between them. The CDR3 runs to 14 residues. Germline lookup yields CDR1 SNHLY and CDR2 FYNNEI. Sequenced material: CD4+ T cells from blood, taken before liver transplant. The TCR comes from a human donor who received a liver transplant. The chain is built from TRBV2 and TRBJ1-4; D uncertain. CDR3: CASSPLGRREKLFF. CDR3 in DNA: TGTGCCAGCAGCCCGTTGGGGAGAAGAGAAAAACTGTTTTTT.